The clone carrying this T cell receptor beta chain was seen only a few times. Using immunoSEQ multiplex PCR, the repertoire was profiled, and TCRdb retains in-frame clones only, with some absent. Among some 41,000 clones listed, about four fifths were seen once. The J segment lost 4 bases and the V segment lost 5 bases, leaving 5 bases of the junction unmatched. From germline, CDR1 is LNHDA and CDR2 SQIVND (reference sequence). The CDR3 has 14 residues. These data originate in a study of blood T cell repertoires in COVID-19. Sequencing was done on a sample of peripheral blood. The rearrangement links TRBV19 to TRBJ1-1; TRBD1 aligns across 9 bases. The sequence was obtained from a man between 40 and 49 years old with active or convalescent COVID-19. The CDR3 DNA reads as TGTGCCAGTAGTGGGACAGGGAGGGGCACTGAAGCTTTCTTT. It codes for CASSGTGRGTEAFF.